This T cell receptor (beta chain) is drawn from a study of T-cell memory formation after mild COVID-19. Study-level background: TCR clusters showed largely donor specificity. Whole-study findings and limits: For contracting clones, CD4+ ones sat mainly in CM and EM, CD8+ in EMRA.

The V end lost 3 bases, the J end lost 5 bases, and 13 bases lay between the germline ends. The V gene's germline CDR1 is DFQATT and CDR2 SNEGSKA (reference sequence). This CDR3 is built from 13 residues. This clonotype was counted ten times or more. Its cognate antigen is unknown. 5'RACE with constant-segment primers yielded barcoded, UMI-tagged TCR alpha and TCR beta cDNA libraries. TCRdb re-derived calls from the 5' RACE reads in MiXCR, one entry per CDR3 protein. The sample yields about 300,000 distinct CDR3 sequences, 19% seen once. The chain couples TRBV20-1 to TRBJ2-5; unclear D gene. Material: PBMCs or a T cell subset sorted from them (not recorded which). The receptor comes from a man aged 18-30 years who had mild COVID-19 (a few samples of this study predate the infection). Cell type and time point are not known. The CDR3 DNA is TGCAGTGCTAGTCTTCCAGATCCGGAGACCCAGTACTTC. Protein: CSASLPDPETQYF.